Presented here are 30 T cell receptor beta chains from one specimen sequenced in a study of T cell clonality in common variable immunodeficiency (dated by TCRdb to 2013 to 2016). Receptor amplification or capture employed the immunoSEQ multiplex PCR assay. TCRdb limited this immuneACCESS table to in-frame rearrangements with V and J called. A share of clones is missing; checked studies link under half to unresolved V genes, and the rest is unexplained. The sample comprises roughly 42,000 clones, and every one was counted more than once. Roughly 2.8% of the sample rests with the top ten. The sample was peripheral blood mononuclear cells. These receptors were collected from a person between 18 and 75 years old in good health.

A note on this clone: The read ends 3 residues shy of where the CDR3 ends; the end is completed using the germline J gene. This chain links TRBV20-1 with TRBJ2-3; 15 bases agree with TRBD2. The germline gives CDR1 DFQATT, CDR2 SNEGSKA (reference sequence). This CDR3 region has 18 residues. This chain's CDR3 is CSAPRTSGGAVYQETQYF. The sequenced part of the CDR3 DNA is TGCAGTGCTCCTCGGACTAGCGGGGGGGCAGTGTACCAAGAGACG.

This clone was picked up many times. Coverage ceases 3 residues before the CDR3 finishes, and the germline J gene fills in the end. The chain couples TRBV12-5 to TRBJ2-3; D is perhaps TRBD1 (5 bases). The CDR3 covers 14 residues. Per the germline V gene, CDR1 is LGHNT and CDR2 is FRNRAP. This chain's CDR3 is CASGLATAEETQYF. CDR3 DNA (partial): TGTGCTAGTGGTTTGGCGACAGCAGAAGAGACG.

This clone was recorded at least ten times. Read coverage stops 3 residues before the CDR3 terminus; the germline J gene supplies the remainder. The chain combines TRBV5-5 with TRBJ1-3; D is perhaps TRBD1 (5 bases). This CDR3 is built from 15 residues. Germline-derived CDR1 and CDR2 are SGHKS and YYEKEE (reference sequence). V lost 4 bases and J lost 2, with 13 bases in between. The chain's CDR3 is CASSPRTTPGNTIYF. CDR3 DNA (partial): TGTGCCAGCAGCCCCCGGACAACCCCTGGAAACACC.

This clone came up many times. The read stops 3 residues short of the end of the CDR3; the missing end is completed from the germline J gene. V usage is TRBV30 and J usage is TRBJ1-1; the D gene is possibly TRBD1 (5 bases). Per germline, CDR1 GTSNPN and CDR2 SVGIG (reference sequence). This CDR3 spans 13 amino acids. Trimming left V 0 bases short and J 4 bases short, with 9 bases between. CDR3: CAWSVGEITEAFF. CDR3 DNA (partial): TGTGCCTGGAGTGTAGGGGAGATCACTGAA. Supplemented by reference TRBV30 and TRBJ1-1, the full variable domain reads SQTIHQWPATLVQPVGSPLSLECTVEGTSNPNLYWYRQAAGRGLQLLFYSVGIGQISSEVPQNLSASRPQDRQFILSSKKLLLSDSGFYLCAWSVGEITEAFFGQGTRLTVV.

This clone was seen ten or more times. Coverage ceases 3 residues before the CDR3 finishes, and the germline J gene fills in the end. The gene calls are TRBV7-9 and TRBJ2-1; 8 nucleotides line up with TRBD1. Germline V gives CDR1 SEHNR, CDR2 FQNEAQ (reference sequence). CDR3 length: 15 residues. The junction had 8 bases not matched to a gene; V was cut back by 4 bases and J by 6 bases. The part of the CDR3 DNA that was read is TGTGCCAGCAGCTGGGTTGCAGGGGGCTCCAATGAG. Amino acid sequence: CASSWVAGGSNE. The whole CDR3 protein is CASSWVAGGSNEQFF.

This clone has at least ten counts. CDR3 loop: CATTSGLSETQYF. The sequenced CDR3 bases are TGTGCCACTACTTCGGGACTTTCGGAGACC. V gene TRBV19 combines with J gene TRBJ2-5; possibly TRBD2 for D (6 bases). The read halts 3 residues ahead of the CDR3 end, with the missing end drawn from the germline J gene. V lost 10 bases, J lost 5 bases, and 17 bases lay in between. The germline gives CDR1 LNHDA, CDR2 SQIVND (reference sequence). CDR3 size: 13 residues.

By frequency in the sample, this clone is medium-sized. The CDR3 end falls 3 residues outside the read, so it is completed with the germline J gene. This chain connects TRBV10-3 to TRBJ1-1, with D possibly being TRBD1 (6 bases). Germline V gene data show CDR1 as ENHRY and CDR2 as SYGVKD. This CDR3 region has 12 residues. The V and J ends lost 9 bases and 4 bases respectively, with 12 bases between them. The CDR3: CAISQGGTEAFF. CDR3 DNA (partial): TGTGCCATTTCACAGGGCGGCACTGAA.

This clone was seen repeatedly, ten times or more. Partial CDR3 DNA: TGCAGTGCTAGAGCACGAGGGACAGGGGGGCAGTCACCG. As protein: CSARARGTGGQSP. In full, the CDR3 is CSARARGTGGQSPLFF. The genes are TRBV20-1 and TRBJ2-2; 11 positions match TRBD1. The CDR3 end is not reached by the read, which stops 3 residues before it; the germline J gene fills it in. The germline gives CDR1 DFQATT, CDR2 SNEGSKA (reference sequence). There are 16 residues in the CDR3.

Details on this clone: Read data end 3 residues before the CDR3 end; the end is taken from the germline J gene. This chain links TRBV10-2 with TRBJ1-4; 9 bases are a match to TRBD1. The CDR3 runs 15 residues. J lost 4 bases, V lost 3 bases, and 3 bases had no gene match. Germline CDR1 and CDR2: WSHSY and SAAADI. CDR3 DNA (partial): TGCGCCAGCAGTGATCAGGACAGGGGTAATGAAAAA. Its protein product is CASSDQDRGNEK. The CDR3 in its entirety is CASSDQDRGNEKLFF.

This clone was found many times. The CDR3 is cut off 3 residues early in the read; its end comes from the germline J gene. The rearrangement joins TRBV5-1 to TRBJ2-2, with 12 bases identical to TRBD2. The CDR3 covers 17 residues. Trimming took 5 bases from V and 1 from J; bases not matched to a gene: 6. CDR1 and CDR2 from the germline V gene are SGHRS and YFSETQ. The covered CDR3 bases are TGCGCCAGCAGAAAGACTAGCGGGGGCGGGAACACCGGGGAG. Protein product: CASRKTSGGGNTGE. The full CDR3 protein reads CASRKTSGGGNTGELFF.

Only a few counts were recorded for this clone. With the read ending 3 residues before the CDR3 end, the germline J gene is used to fill in that end. The V call is TRBV11-2, the J call TRBJ2-3; D is possibly TRBD2 (6 bases). Germline values: CDR1 SGHAT, CDR2 FQNNGV. The CDR3 extends over 14 amino acids. The sequenced part of the CDR3 DNA is TGTGCCAGCAGCCGTACTAGCACAAGTGAGACG. It specifies CASSRTSTSET. In full, the CDR3 reads CASSRTSTSETQYF.

This clone was observed many times. The read terminates 3 residues before the CDR3 end, so the remaining end is supplied by the germline J gene. The rearrangement links TRBV3-1 (or the pseudogene TRBV3-2) to TRBJ2-6; 7 positions match TRBD1. Losses at the gene ends were 1 base for V and 4 bases for J; bases not matched to a gene: 1. CDR1 is LGHDT and CDR2 is YNNKEL in the germline V gene (reference sequence). This CDR3 comprises 15 residues. CDR3 sequence: CASSQARGGANVLTF. The CDR3 bases that were read are TGTGCCAGCAGCCAAGCCAGGGGGGGGGCCAACGTC.

This clone showed up many times. The read terminates 3 residues before the CDR3 end, so the remaining end is supplied by the germline J gene. The rearrangement links TRBV5-1 to TRBJ2-3; TRBD2 matches 8 bases. V dropped 0 bases and J dropped 1; count of bases not matched to a gene: 4. Germline assignment: CDR1 SGHRS and CDR2 YFSETQ. This CDR3 is built from 16 residues. CDR3 DNA (partial): TGCGCCAGCAGCTTGGCGAGTAGCGGGGGCACAGATACG. The encoded protein is CASSLASSGGTDT. The whole CDR3 sequence is CASSLASSGGTDTQYF.

There are a few counts of this clone. The read ends 3 residues before the CDR3 terminus; that terminus is restored from the germline J gene. The chain links TRBV18 to TRBJ2-2; 12 bases align to TRBD1. The CDR3 length is 15 residues. Per the germline V gene, CDR1 is KGHSH and CDR2 is LQKENI. The DNA read from the CDR3 is TGTGCCAGCTCACCTGCCGGGACAGGGGGCTCACCG. Translation: CASSPAGTGGSP. The whole CDR3 reads CASSPAGTGGSPLFF.

This clone was seen ten or more times. Coverage ceases 3 residues before the CDR3 finishes, and the germline J gene fills in the end. The chain employs TRBV29-1 and TRBJ2-2, with 7 bases matching TRBD1. After removal of 0 bases from V and 3 bases from J, the junction contained 10 bases not matched to a gene. This CDR3 contains 17 residues. CDR1 is SQVTM and CDR2 is ANQGSEA in the germline V gene. CDR3 loop: CSVEDRKPGQYTGELFF. The sequenced part of the CDR3 DNA is TGCAGCGTTGAAGATCGGAAGCCGGGACAGTACACCGGGGAG.

This clone was seen at least ten times. Read coverage stops 3 residues before the CDR3 terminus; the germline J gene supplies the remainder. The chain carries TRBV19 and TRBJ2-3; 8 bases match TRBD2. V lost 3 bases and J lost 0; bases outside the gene matches: 8. CDR1 and CDR2 (germline): LNHDA, SQIVND (reference sequence). CDR3 length: 17 amino acids. CDR3 residues: CASSMTLLAASTDTQYF. The sequenced part of the CDR3 DNA is TGTGCCAGTAGTATGACCCTACTAGCGGCCAGCACAGATACG.

This clone was detected many times. The DNA ends 3 residues before the CDR3 does, and the rest of the CDR3 is filled in from the germline J gene. The chain has TRBV10-3 and TRBJ1-3, with D tentatively TRBD1 (5 bases). Deletions cut 7 bases from V and 2 bases from J, with 15 bases between. Germline V gives CDR1 ENHRY, CDR2 SYGVKD. The CDR3 loop spans 15 amino acids. CDR3 amino acids: CAITPDTYAGNTIYF. CDR3 bases read: TGTGCCATCACCCCGGACACTTACGCTGGAAACACC.

This clone was seen ten or more times. The CDR3 bases that were read are TGTGCCAGCAGTTTAGCTGGACTAGCGGGCATAGATACG. Its protein product is CASSLAGLAGIDT. The whole CDR3 is CASSLAGLAGIDTQYF. The genes are TRBV12-3 or TRBV12-4 and TRBJ2-3; TRBD2 matches 11 bases. The sequenced fragment ends 3 residues before the CDR3 boundary, so the rest is inferred from the germline J gene. This CDR3 comprises 16 residues. With 0 bases clipped from V and 5 bases from J, the junction kept 4 bases outside the gene matches.

This clone was recorded at least ten times. Read coverage stops 3 residues before the CDR3 terminus; the germline J gene supplies the remainder. V gene TRBV19 combines with J gene TRBJ2-2; possible D gene TRBD1, 6 bases. Germline V CDR1 and CDR2: LNHDA, SQIVND (reference sequence). This CDR3 contains 12 residues. V shed 3 bases and J shed 7 bases, with 6 bases lying between them. Partial CDR3 DNA: TGTGCCAGTAGTATCAGGGGCGGGGAG. As protein: CASSIRGGE. The full CDR3 is CASSIRGGELFF.

This clone was seen repeatedly, ten times or more. The read halts 3 residues ahead of the CDR3 end, with the missing end drawn from the germline J gene. This chain uses TRBV5-1 with TRBJ1-1, with 7 bases lining up with TRBD1. The J segment lost 2 bases and the V segment lost 4 bases, leaving 8 bases of the junction unmatched. The germline V gene has CDR1 SGHRS and CDR2 YFSETQ. There are 15 residues in the CDR3. The CDR3 sequence is CASSMPGGSNTEAFF. CDR3 DNA (partial): TGCGCCAGCAGCATGCCAGGGGGTTCTAACACTGAA.

Ten or more counts support this clone. Read data end 3 residues before the CDR3 end; the end is taken from the germline J gene. V usage is TRBV5-1 and J usage is TRBJ2-2, with TRBD2 matching 10 bases. The germline V gene has CDR1 SGHRS and CDR2 YFSETQ. The CDR3 is made up of 17 amino acids. Germline trimming cut 2 bases from V and 4 bases from J; bases unmatched to any gene: 8. The CDR3 here is CASSFPLAGESTGELFF. The covered CDR3 bases are TGCGCCAGCAGCTTTCCCCTAGCGGGAGAAAGCACCGGGGAG.

This clone has a count of ten or more. Read data end 3 residues before the CDR3 end; the end is taken from the germline J gene. The chain joins TRBV19 to TRBJ2-1, with 8 nucleotides matching TRBD1. V dropped 3 bases and J dropped 5; count of bases not matched to a gene: 18. Germline CDR1 is LNHDA and CDR2 is SQIVND (reference sequence). The CDR3 runs 19 residues. The CDR3 bases that were read are TGTGCCAGTAGTATCGAGACAGGGGCGCGGTTTGGGGCTGACAATGAG. This codes for CASSIETGARFGADNE. The CDR3, in full, reads CASSIETGARFGADNEQFF.

At least ten counts were recorded for this clone. The read ends 3 residues before the CDR3 terminus; that terminus is restored from the germline J gene. V usage is TRBV11-2 and J usage is TRBJ1-1; maybe TRBD1 (6 bases). CDR3 length: 13 amino acids. CDR1 is SGHAT, CDR2 FQNNGV, per germline. V dropped 4 bases and J dropped 2 bases, with 8 bases sitting between them. This CDR3 is CASSSQGNTEAFF. The DNA read from the CDR3 is TGTGCCAGCAGCTCACAGGGAAACACTGAA. Combining the CDR3 with reference TRBV11-2 and TRBJ1-1 gives the whole variable domain EAGVAQSPRYKIIEKRQSVAFWCNPISGHATLYWYQQILGQGPKLLIQFQNNGVVDDSQLPKDRFSAERLKGVDSTLKIQPAKLEDSAVYLCASSSQGNTEAFFGQGTRLTVV.

This clone was found many times. The read ends 3 residues early relative to the CDR3; the germline J gene fills the gap. This chain joins TRBV29-1 and TRBJ1-6; 7 bases are shared with TRBD1. CDR3 size: 15 residues. The germline V gene encodes CDR1 SQVTM and CDR2 ANQGSEA. V shed 8 bases and J 5 bases; nucleotides not matched to a gene: 12. CDR3 DNA (partial): TGCAGCCCCAATCCCGGGACAGCTAATAATTCACCC. It yields the protein CSPNPGTANNSP. The whole CDR3 protein is CSPNPGTANNSPLHF.

In this sample, this clone turned up many times. The read is 3 residues too short to cover the CDR3 end, so that end is filled in from the germline J gene. The chain uses TRBV20-1 and TRBJ1-2; weak D call: TRBD1 (5 bases). Germline CDR1 DFQATT, CDR2 SNEGSKA (reference sequence). The CDR3 extends over 11 amino acids. Trimming stripped 5 bases from V and 7 bases from J, with 11 bases between. The CDR3: CSAPGGPGYTF. The part of the CDR3 DNA that was read is TGCAGTGCTCCCGGGGGACCTGGC.

This clone was detected ten times or more. Read sequence stops 3 residues before the CDR3 end, and the germline J gene provides the missing end. The chain is built from TRBV29-1 and TRBJ2-1, with TRBD2 identical over 14 bases. The trim removed 7 bases at V and 6 bases at J, leaving 14 bases unmatched. Looked up from germline, CDR1 is SQVTM and CDR2 is ANQGSEA. This CDR3 spans 17 amino acids. The CDR3 bases that were read are TGCAGCGCTTCCGGGACTAGCGGGAGTTTTTTCGGCAATGAG. It encodes CSASGTSGSFFGNE. The full CDR3 reads CSASGTSGSFFGNEQFF.

This clone was seen ten or more times. The sequenced fragment ends 3 residues before the CDR3 boundary, so the rest is inferred from the germline J gene. The rearrangement uses TRBV2 and TRBJ2-7; no reliable D call. CDR1 is SNHLY, CDR2 FYNNEI, per germline. The V gene lost 3 bases and the J gene lost 1 base, with 13 bases spanning the gap. This CDR3 is built from 15 residues. This CDR3 reads CASSDGRRPSYEQYF. The CDR3 bases that were read are TGTGCCAGCAGTGATGGCAGGCGCCCTTCCTACGAG.

This clone occurred many times. From the germline J gene comes the end of the CDR3, since the read stops 3 residues before it. This chain uses TRBV7-9 with TRBJ2-7; a weak D match, TRBD1 (6 bases). Per germline, CDR1 SEHNR and CDR2 FQNEAQ (reference sequence). V was trimmed by 3 bases and J by 5 bases, leaving 17 bases between them. This CDR3 comprises 15 residues. CDR3 amino acids: CASSFRDKGSHEQYF. Incomplete CDR3 DNA: TGTGCCAGCAGCTTCCGGGACAAAGGTTCCCACGAG.

This clone was seen ten or more times. With the read ending 3 residues before the CDR3 end, the germline J gene is used to fill in that end. The chain is built from TRBV20-1 and TRBJ1-1, with TRBD1 matching over 8 bases. The CDR3 sequence is 14 residues long. V was pared by 4 bases and J by 5 bases, with 9 bases of the junction left unmatched. CDR1 and CDR2 (germline): DFQATT, SNEGSKA (reference sequence). The CDR3 is CSATTAGGRTEAFF. The covered CDR3 bases are TGCAGTGCTACTACCGCAGGGGGCCGAACTGAA.

This clone was observed many times. The CDR3 extends 3 residues past the end of the read, so its final part is completed from the germline J gene. The rearrangement links TRBV20-1 to TRBJ1-2; no clear D gene. CDR3 size: 12 residues. Germline V gene data show CDR1 as DFQATT and CDR2 as SNEGSKA (reference sequence). Trimming took 6 bases from V and 2 from J, leaving 10 bases between them. The CDR3 DNA, read in part, is TGCAGTGCCCCTATTCTAAACTATGGC. The encoded protein is CSAPILNYG. The CDR3, in full, reads CSAPILNYGYTF.